The rows below give T cell receptor beta chains drawn from one sample of a study of T cell responses to AZD1222 COVID-19 vaccine. Profiled with immunoSEQ multiplex PCR; TCRdb holds only in-frame clones, not every one. The top ten clones hold less than 9.5% of a sample with about 150,000 clones, 80% to 90% of them seen once. The material sequenced was peripheral blood, taken on day 0 of AZD1222 vaccination. The receptors were sampled from an adult in good health. The CDR3 runs from the conserved cysteine through the conserved F or W. D genes are given only for firm matches. Part of the rows lack a size; the others show once, few, many or a class for expanded clones.

v_gene: TRBV19; j_gene: TRBJ1-2; d_gene: .; abundance: .; CDR3nt: TGTGCCAGTAGTTATAGGGGCAGCTATGGCTACACCTTC; CDR3aa: CASSYRGSYGYTF
v_gene: TRBV25-1; j_gene: TRBJ1-1; d_gene: TRBD1; abundance: once; CDR3nt: TGTGCCAGCCGACAGGGGTGGACTGAAGCTTTCTTT; CDR3aa: CASRQGWTEAFF
v_gene: TRBV21-1; j_gene: TRBJ2-1; d_gene: .; abundance: .; CDR3nt: TGTGCCAGCAGCAAAGGGGGCTCCTACAATGAGCAGTTCTTC; CDR3aa: CASSKGGSYNEQFF
v_gene: TRBV2; j_gene: TRBJ1-1; d_gene: .; abundance: .; CDR3nt: TGTGCCAGCAGCGAACAGGGGAACACTGAAGCTTTCTTT; CDR3aa: CASSEQGNTEAFF
v_gene: TRBV5-4; j_gene: TRBJ2-3; d_gene: .; abundance: .; CDR3nt: TGTGCCAGCAGCTTGGAGTTAGTCTGGACAGATACGCAGTATTTT; CDR3aa: CASSLELVWTDTQYF
v_gene: TRBV24-1; j_gene: TRBJ2-3; d_gene: TRBD2; abundance: .; CDR3nt: TGTGCCACCAGTGCCGGACTAGCGGGGGCCAGCACAGATACGCAGTATTTT; CDR3aa: CATSAGLAGASTDTQYF
v_gene: TRBV6-5; j_gene: TRBJ2-5; d_gene: .; abundance: .; CDR3nt: TGTGCCAGCAGTCCCCAGCAGGGAATGGGAGAGACCCAGTACTTC; CDR3aa: CASSPQQGMGETQYF
v_gene: TRBV29-1; j_gene: TRBJ2-7; d_gene: TRBD1; abundance: .; CDR3nt: TGCAGCGTCCGTTGGACAGGGGGCTACGAGCAGTACTTC; CDR3aa: CSVRWTGGYEQYF
v_gene: TRBV27; j_gene: TRBJ1-3; d_gene: .; abundance: .; CDR3nt: TGTGCCAGCAGACGTTACAGCGACTCTGGAAACACCATATATTTT; CDR3aa: CASRRYSDSGNTIYF
v_gene: TRBV10-3; j_gene: TRBJ2-1; d_gene: TRBD2; abundance: .; CDR3nt: TGTGCCGGGGGACTAGAGTACAATGAGCAGTTCTTC; CDR3aa: CAGGLEYNEQFF
v_gene: TRBV6-5; j_gene: TRBJ1-4; d_gene: TRBD1; abundance: .; CDR3nt: TGTGCCAGCAGCAGGGGGCCAGCACCGAATGAAAAACTGTTTTTT; CDR3aa: CASSRGPAPNEKLFF
v_gene: TRBV5-1; j_gene: TRBJ2-5; d_gene: .; abundance: .; CDR3nt: TGCGCCAGCAGCGGGGGGACAGCACAAGAGACCCAGTACTTC; CDR3aa: CASSGGTAQETQYF
v_gene: TRBV30; j_gene: TRBJ1-1; d_gene: .; abundance: .; CDR3nt: TGTGCCTGGAGTAGGACTCCTGAAGCTTTCTTT; CDR3aa: CAWSRTPEAFF
v_gene: TRBV21-1; j_gene: TRBJ1-5; d_gene: .; abundance: .; CDR3nt: TGTGCCAGCAGCAAAGAGAGTAGCAATCAGCCCCAGCATTTT; CDR3aa: CASSKESSNQPQHF
v_gene: TRBV14; j_gene: TRBJ2-7; d_gene: .; abundance: .; CDR3nt: TGTGCCAGCAGCCACCTGACAGCGAACTCCTACGAGCAGTACTTC; CDR3aa: CASSHLTANSYEQYF